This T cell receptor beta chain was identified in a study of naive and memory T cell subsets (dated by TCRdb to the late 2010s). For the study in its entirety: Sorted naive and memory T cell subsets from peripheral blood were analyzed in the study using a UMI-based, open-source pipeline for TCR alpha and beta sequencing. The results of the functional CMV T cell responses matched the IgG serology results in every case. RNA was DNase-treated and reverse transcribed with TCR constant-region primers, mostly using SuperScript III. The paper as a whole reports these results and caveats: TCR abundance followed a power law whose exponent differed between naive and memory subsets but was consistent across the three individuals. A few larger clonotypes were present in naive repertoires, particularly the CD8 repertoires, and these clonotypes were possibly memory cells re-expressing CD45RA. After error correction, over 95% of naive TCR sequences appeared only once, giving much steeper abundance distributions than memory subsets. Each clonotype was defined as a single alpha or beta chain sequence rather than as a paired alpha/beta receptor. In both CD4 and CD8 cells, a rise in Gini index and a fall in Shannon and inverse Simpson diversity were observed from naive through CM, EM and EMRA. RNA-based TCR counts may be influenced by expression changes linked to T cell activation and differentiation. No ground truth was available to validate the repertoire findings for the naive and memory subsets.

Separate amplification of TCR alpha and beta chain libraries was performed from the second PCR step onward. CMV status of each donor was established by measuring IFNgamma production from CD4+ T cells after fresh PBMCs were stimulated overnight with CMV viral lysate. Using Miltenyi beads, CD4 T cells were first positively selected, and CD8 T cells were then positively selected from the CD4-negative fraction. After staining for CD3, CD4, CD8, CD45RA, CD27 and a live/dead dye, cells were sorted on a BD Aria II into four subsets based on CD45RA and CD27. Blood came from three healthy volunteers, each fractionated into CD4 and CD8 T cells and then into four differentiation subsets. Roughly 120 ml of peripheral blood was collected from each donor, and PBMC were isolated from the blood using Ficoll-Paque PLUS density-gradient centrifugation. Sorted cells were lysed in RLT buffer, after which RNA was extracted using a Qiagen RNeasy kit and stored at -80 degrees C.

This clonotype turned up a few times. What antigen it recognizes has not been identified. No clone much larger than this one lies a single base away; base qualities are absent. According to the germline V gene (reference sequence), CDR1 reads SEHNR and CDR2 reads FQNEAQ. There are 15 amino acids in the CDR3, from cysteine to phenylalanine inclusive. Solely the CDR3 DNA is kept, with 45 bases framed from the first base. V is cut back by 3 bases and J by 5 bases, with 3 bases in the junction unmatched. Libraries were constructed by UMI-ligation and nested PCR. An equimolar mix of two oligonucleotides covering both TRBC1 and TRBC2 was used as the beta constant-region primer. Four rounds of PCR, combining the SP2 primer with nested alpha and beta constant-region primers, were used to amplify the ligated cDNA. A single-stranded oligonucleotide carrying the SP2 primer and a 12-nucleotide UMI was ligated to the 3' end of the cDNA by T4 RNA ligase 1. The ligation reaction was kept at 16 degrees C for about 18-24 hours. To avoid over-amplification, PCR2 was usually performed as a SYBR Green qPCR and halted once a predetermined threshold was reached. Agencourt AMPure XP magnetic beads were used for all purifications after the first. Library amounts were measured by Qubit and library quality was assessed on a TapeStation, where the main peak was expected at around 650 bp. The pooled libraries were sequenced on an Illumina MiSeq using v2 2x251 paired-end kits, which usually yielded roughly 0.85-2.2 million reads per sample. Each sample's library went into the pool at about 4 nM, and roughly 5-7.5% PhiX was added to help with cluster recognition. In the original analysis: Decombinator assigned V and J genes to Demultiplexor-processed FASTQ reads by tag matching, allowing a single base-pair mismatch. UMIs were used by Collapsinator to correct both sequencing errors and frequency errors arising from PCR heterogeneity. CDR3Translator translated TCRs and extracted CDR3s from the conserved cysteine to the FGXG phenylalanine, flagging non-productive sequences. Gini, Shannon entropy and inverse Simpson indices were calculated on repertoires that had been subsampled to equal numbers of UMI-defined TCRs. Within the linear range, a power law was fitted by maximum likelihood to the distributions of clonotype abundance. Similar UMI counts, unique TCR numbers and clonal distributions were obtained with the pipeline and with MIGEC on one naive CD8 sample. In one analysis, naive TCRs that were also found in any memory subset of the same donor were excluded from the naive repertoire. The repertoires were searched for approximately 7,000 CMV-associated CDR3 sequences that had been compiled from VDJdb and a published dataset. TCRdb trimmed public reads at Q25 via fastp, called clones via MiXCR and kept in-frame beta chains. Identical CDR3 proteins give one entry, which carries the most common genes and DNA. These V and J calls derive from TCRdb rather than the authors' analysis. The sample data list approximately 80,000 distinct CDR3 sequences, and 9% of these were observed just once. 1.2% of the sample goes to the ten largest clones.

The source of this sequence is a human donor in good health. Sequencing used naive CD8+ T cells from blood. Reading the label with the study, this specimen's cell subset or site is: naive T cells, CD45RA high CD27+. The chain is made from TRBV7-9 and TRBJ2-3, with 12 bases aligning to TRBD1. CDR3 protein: CASSLGQGARDTQYF. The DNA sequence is TGTGCCAGCAGCTTGGGACAGGGGGCGAGAGATACGCAGTATTTT.